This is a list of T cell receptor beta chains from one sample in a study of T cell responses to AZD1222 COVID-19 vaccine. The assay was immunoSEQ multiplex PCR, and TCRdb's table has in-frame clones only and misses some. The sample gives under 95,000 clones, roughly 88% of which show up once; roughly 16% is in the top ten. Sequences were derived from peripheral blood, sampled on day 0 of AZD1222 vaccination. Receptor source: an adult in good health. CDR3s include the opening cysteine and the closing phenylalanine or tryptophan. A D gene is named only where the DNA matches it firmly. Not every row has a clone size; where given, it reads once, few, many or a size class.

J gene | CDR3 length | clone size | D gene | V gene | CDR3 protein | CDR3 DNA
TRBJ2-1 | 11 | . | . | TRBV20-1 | CSAPLGREQFF | TGCAGTGCTCCCCTCGGTAGGGAGCAGTTCTTC
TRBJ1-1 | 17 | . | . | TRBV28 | CASNLLVGVGGNTEAFF | TGTGCCAGCAACTTGTTGGTTGGGGTCGGGGGGAACACTGAAGCTTTCTTT
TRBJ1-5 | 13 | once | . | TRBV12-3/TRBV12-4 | CASSFGGDQPQHF | TGTGCCAGCAGTTTTGGGGGGGATCAGCCCCAGCATTTT
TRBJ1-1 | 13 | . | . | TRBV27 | CASSLFFRTEAFF | TGTGCCAGCAGTTTATTCTTTAGGACTGAAGCTTTCTTT
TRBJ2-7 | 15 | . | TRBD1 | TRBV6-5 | CASSPGGQGRYEQYF | TGTGCCAGCAGCCCGGGCGGACAGGGGCGCTACGAGCAGTACTTC
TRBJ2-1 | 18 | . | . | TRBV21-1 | CARPTGGCFLKTYNEQFF | TGTGCCAGACCTACAGGGGGCTGTTTCCTCAAGACCTACAATGAGCAGTTCTTC
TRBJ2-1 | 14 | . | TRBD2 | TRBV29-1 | CSVEGLAEGNEQFF | TGCAGCGTTGAGGGACTAGCGGAAGGGAATGAGCAGTTCTTC
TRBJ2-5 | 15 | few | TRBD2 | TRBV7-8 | CASSLGSGNQETQYF | TGTGCCAGCAGCTTAGGAAGCGGGAACCAAGAGACCCAGTACTTC
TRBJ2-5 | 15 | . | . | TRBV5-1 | CASQGGRNLQETQYF | TGCGCCAGCCAAGGTGGGAGGAACCTCCAAGAGACCCAGTACTTC
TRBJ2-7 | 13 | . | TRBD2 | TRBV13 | CASSLAGGYEQYF | TGTGCCAGCAGCTTAGCGGGAGGCTACGAGCAGTACTTC
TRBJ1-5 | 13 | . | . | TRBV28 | CASSTYSNQPQHF | TGTGCCAGCAGCACCTATAGCAATCAGCCCCAGCATTTT
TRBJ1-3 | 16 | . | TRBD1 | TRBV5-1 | CASSPVTGYSGNTIYF | TGCGCCAGCAGCCCGGTGACAGGGTACTCTGGAAACACCATATATTTT
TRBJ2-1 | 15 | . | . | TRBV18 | CASSLDSSSYNEQFF | TGTGCCAGCTCGCTGGACTCTAGCTCCTACAATGAGCAGTTCTTC
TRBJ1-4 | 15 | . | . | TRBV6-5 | CASSSRRTTNEKLFF | TGTGCCAGCAGTTCCCGACGGACAACTAATGAAAAACTGTTTTTT
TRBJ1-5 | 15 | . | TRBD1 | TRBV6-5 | CASSQRQGANQPQHF | TGTGCCAGCAGTCAGCGACAGGGCGCGAATCAGCCCCAGCATTTT
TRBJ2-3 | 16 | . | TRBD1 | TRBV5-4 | CASSFGGTGVIDTQYF | TGTGCCAGCAGCTTTGGAGGGACAGGGGTTATAGATACGCAGTATTTT
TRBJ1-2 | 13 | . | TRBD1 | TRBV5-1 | CASTPDRAYGYTF | TGCGCCAGCACCCCGGACAGGGCCTACGGCTACACCTTC
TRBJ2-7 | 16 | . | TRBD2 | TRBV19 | CASSIASGTSVYEQYF | TGTGCCAGTAGTATAGCAAGCGGGACTAGCGTCTACGAGCAGTACTTC
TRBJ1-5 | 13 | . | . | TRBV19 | CASKGTRNQPQHF | TGTGCCAGTAAGGGGACACGGAATCAGCCCCAGCATTTT
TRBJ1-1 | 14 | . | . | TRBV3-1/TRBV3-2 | CASSQVRGVTEAFF | TGTGCCAGCAGCCAAGTACGCGGTGTCACTGAAGCTTTCTTT
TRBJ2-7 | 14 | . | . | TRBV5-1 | CASSLEGNGDEQYF | TGCGCCAGCAGCTTGGAGGGGAATGGCGACGAGCAGTACTTC
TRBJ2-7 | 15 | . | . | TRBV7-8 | CASSLESSVYYEQYF | TGTGCCAGCAGCTTAGAATCTAGCGTTTACTACGAGCAGTACTTC
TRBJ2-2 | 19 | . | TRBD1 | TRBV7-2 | CASTYGGTGVFSNTGELFF | TGTGCCAGCACTTACGGGGGGACAGGGGTTTTTTCGAACACCGGGGAGCTGTTTTTT
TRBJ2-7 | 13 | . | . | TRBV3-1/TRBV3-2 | CASSHGQLREQYF | TGTGCCAGCAGCCACGGACAGCTTCGAGAGCAGTACTTC
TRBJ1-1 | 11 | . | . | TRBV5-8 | CASSFLQGAFF | TGTGCCAGCAGCTTCCTACAGGGAGCTTTCTTT